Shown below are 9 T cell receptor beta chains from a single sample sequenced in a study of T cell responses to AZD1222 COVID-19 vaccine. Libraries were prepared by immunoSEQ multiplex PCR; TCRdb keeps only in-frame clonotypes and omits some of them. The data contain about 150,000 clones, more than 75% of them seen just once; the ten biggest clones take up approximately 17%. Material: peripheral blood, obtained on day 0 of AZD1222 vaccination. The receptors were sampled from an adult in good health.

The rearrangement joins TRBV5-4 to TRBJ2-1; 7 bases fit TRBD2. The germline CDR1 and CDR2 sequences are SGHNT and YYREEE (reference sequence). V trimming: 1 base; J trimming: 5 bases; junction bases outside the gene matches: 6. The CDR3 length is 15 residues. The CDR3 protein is CASSLRGRANNEQFF. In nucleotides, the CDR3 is TGTGCCAGCAGCTTGCGTGGGAGGGCCAACAATGAGCAGTTCTTC.

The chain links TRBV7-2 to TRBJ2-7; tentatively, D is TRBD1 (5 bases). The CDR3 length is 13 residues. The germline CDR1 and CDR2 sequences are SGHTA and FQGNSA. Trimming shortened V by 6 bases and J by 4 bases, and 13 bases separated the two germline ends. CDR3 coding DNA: TGTGCCAGCAGTCTAGGGGCGCTGTACGAGCAGTACTTC. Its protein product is CASSLGALYEQYF. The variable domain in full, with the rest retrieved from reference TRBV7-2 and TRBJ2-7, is GAGVSQSPSNKVTEKGKDVELRCDPISGHTALYWYRQSLGQGLEFLIYFQGNSAPDKSGLPSDRFSAERTGGSVSTLTIQRTQQEDSAVYLCASSLGALYEQYFGPGTRLTVT.

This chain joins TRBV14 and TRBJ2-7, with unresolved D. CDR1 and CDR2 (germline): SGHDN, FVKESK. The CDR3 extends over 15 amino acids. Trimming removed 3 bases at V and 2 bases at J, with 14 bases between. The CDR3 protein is CASSHPTAGTYEQYF. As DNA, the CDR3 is TGTGCCAGCAGCCATCCCACGGCAGGTACCTACGAGCAGTACTTC.

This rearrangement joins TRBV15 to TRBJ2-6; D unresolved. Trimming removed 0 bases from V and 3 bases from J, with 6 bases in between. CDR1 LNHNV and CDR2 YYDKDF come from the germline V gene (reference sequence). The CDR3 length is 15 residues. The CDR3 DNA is TGTGCCACCAGCAGAGATAAAGGTGGGGCCAACGTCCTGACTTTC. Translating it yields CATSRDKGGANVLTF.

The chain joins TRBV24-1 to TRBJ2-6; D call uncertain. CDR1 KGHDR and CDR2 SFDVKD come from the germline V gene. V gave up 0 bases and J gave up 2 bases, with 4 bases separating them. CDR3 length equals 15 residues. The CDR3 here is CATSDLGAGANVLTF. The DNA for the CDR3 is TGTGCCACCAGTGATTTGGGGGCTGGGGCCAACGTCCTGACTTTC.

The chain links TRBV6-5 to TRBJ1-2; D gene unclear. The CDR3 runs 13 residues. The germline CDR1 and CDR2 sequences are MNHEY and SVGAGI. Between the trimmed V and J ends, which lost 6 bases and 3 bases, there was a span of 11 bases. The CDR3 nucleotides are TGTGCCAGCAGACTAACCTCCGACTATGGCTACACCTTC. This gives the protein CASRLTSDYGYTF.

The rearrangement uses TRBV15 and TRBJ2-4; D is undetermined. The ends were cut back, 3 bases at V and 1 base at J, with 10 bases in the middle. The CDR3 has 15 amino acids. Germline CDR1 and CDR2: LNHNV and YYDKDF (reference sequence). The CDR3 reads CATSSELEAKNIQYF. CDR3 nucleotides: TGTGCCACCAGCAGTGAGTTAGAGGCCAAAAACATTCAGTACTTC.

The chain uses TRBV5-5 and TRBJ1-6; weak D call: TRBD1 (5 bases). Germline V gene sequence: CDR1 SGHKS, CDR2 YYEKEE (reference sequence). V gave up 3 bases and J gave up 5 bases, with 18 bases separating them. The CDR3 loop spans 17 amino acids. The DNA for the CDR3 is TGTGCCAGCAGCTCCGCCCCAATAGGGGACCATAATTCACCCCTCCACTTT. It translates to CASSSAPIGDHNSPLHF.

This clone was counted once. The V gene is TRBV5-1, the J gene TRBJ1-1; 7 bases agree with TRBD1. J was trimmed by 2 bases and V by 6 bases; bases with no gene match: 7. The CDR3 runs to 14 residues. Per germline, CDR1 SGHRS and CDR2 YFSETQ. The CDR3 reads CASIPTGPNTEAFF. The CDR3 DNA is TGCGCCAGCATCCCGACAGGGCCCAACACTGAAGCTTTCTTT.